The rows below give T cell receptor beta chains drawn from one sample of a study of blood T cell repertoires in COVID-19. Clones were sequenced by immunoSEQ multiplex PCR, and TCRdb holds only the in-frame ones, with some missing. Found here are about 89,000 clones, about two thirds of them singletons; the top ten hold 13% to 15%. The sample was peripheral blood. The receptors were gathered from a woman aged 80 or over with acute or convalescent COVID-19. Each CDR3 is given with its conserved first and last residue. The order of the fields is J gene, clone size, V gene, D gene, CDR3 DNA, CDR3 protein. A D gene is named only where the DNA matches it firmly. Clone size is not always given. Where it is, it says once, few, many or a class for expanded clones.

>TRBJ2-5|-|TRBV16|-
TGTGCCAGCAGCCAATATTTGGGAGGAGAGACCCAGTACTTC
CASSQYLGGETQYF
>TRBJ1-2|-|TRBV12-5|TRBD1
TGTGCTAGTGGTCCCCGACAGGGCCAGATCTATGGCTACACCTTC
CASGPRQGQIYGYTF
>TRBJ2-5|few|TRBV7-3|TRBD2
TGTGCCAGCAGCTTAACTAGCGGGGGGACCCAGTACTTC
CASSLTSGGTQYF
>TRBJ1-6|few|TRBV6-5|TRBD1
TGTGCCAGCAGGAGGACAGGGGGGTATTCACCCCTCCACTTT
CASRRTGGYSPLHF
>TRBJ2-2|few|TRBV11-2|TRBD1
TGTGCCAGCAGCTTGCAGGGGGCGGGCACCGGGGAGCTGTTTTTT
CASSLQGAGTGELFF
>TRBJ2-7|-|TRBV6-2/TRBV6-3|-
TGTGCCAGCAGTCCGGGTCGAACCTACGAGCAGTACTTC
CASSPGRTYEQYF
>TRBJ2-6|-|TRBV7-2|-
TGTGCCAGCAGCTTACTGAGCTCTGGGGCCAACGTCCTGACTTTC
CASSLLSSGANVLTF
>TRBJ1-6|-|TRBV28|TRBD1
TGTGCCAGCAGCTCCGGGACAGGGTTTTATAATTCACCCCTCCACTTT
CASSSGTGFYNSPLHF
>TRBJ1-2|-|TRBV11-2|-
TGTGCCAGCAGTCCGACCCTCAGAAGGGGCTATGGCTACACCTTC
CASSPTLRRGYGYTF
>TRBJ1-4|-|TRBV27|-
TGTGCCAGCAGTCCGCGCCAGGGAAGAAGGAATGAAAAACTGTTTTTT
CASSPRQGRRNEKLFF
>TRBJ1-2|-|TRBV6-5|-
TGTGCCAGCAGTCCCGACAGGACTGGCTACACCTTC
CASSPDRTGYTF
>TRBJ1-5|-|TRBV7-8|-
TGTGCCAGCAGCTTAACCGGGGTAGTCAATCAGCCCCAGCATTTT
CASSLTGVVNQPQHF
>TRBJ1-5|-|TRBV30|TRBD1
TGTGCCTGGAGGGCACAGGGGATCGGCAATCAGCCCCAGCATTTT
CAWRAQGIGNQPQHF
>TRBJ1-1|once|TRBV6-2/TRBV6-3|-
TGTGCCAGCAGTTACTACCCTTGGGAGGCGAACACTGAAGCTTTCTTT
CASSYYPWEANTEAFF
>TRBJ1-5|-|TRBV7-2|TRBD1
TGTGCCAGCAGCCTAGGACAGGGACTTTATCAGCCCCAGCATTTT
CASSLGQGLYQPQHF
>TRBJ2-7|-|TRBV19|TRBD1
TGTGCCAGTAGTGCACCCGGGACAGGGTCTGCCGAGCAGTACTTC
CASSAPGTGSAEQYF
>TRBJ1-6|-|TRBV6-5|-
TGTGCCAGCACCCCGGGGGGGGCTCATAATTCACCCCTCCACTTT
CASTPGGAHNSPLHF
>TRBJ1-1|-|TRBV7-6|-
TGTGCCAGCAGCTTACAGGTGAACACTGAAGCTTTCTTT
CASSLQVNTEAFF
>TRBJ2-3|-|TRBV9|TRBD2
TGTGCCAGCACCGAGGGAATTAGCGGGCAAAGCACAGATACGCAGTATTTT
CASTEGISGQSTDTQYF
>TRBJ2-7|-|TRBV7-2|TRBD2
TGTGCCAGCAGCTCCAGCGGGGGGGACTACGAGCAGTACTTC
CASSSSGGDYEQYF
>TRBJ2-2|-|TRBV19|-
TGTGCCAGTAGTAAACAGGGCCCGAACACCGGGGAGCTGTTTTTT
CASSKQGPNTGELFF
>TRBJ2-3|-|TRBV27|TRBD2
TGTGCCAGCAGTTTACTAGCGGGGGCCCGCACAGATACGCAGTATTTT
CASSLLAGARTDTQYF
>TRBJ2-7|-|TRBV7-6|TRBD1
TGTGCCAGCAGCTTACAGGGGGCCCCCTTGATGGACGAGCAGTACTTC
CASSLQGAPLMDEQYF
>TRBJ2-1|-|TRBV5-1|-
TGCGCCAGCAGCTTGGCTACTACTAACAATGAGCAGTTCTTC
CASSLATTNNEQFF
>TRBJ2-7|-|TRBV27|-
TGTGCCTCCGGAGGGGCGGGCGAGCAGTACTTC
CASGGAGEQYF
>TRBJ2-5|many|TRBV11-2|-
TGTGCCAGCAGACCGGGTCATCAAGAGACCCAGTACTTC
CASRPGHQETQYF
>TRBJ1-1|-|TRBV3-1/TRBV3-2|-
TGTGCCAGCAGCCAAGCATACAGGGTGAACACTGAAGCTTTCTTT
CASSQAYRVNTEAFF
>TRBJ1-6|-|TRBV27|-
TGTGCCAGCAGGGACGGGAGCTATAATTCACCCCTCCACTTT
CASRDGSYNSPLHF
>TRBJ1-6|-|TRBV2|-
TGTGCCAGCAGTGAACGGAGCTCCTATAATTCACCCCTCCACTTT
CASSERSSYNSPLHF
>TRBJ1-2|-|TRBV7-8|-
TGTGCCAGCAGCCGCCAAGGGGGTGGCTACACCTTC
CASSRQGGGYTF
>TRBJ1-5|few|TRBV7-9|-
TGTGCCAGCAGCTTAGGGGCAGGGCGTTCAAATCAGCCCCAGCATTTT
CASSLGAGRSNQPQHF
>TRBJ1-6|-|TRBV7-2|TRBD1
TGTGCCAGCAGCCCCAACCTCAGGGGGCGAAGGAATTCACCCCTCCACTTT
CASSPNLRGRRNSPLHF
>TRBJ1-5|-|TRBV7-2|-
TGTGCCAGCAGTCCACAGGGACCTAGCAATCAGCCCCAGCATTTT
CASSPQGPSNQPQHF
>TRBJ1-4|-|TRBV7-2|-
TGTGCCAGCAGCTTTCAGGGTGGCGATGAAAAACTGTTTTTT
CASSFQGGDEKLFF
>TRBJ1-1|few|TRBV3-1/TRBV3-2|-
TGTGCCAGCAGCCAGGGGACAATGAACACTGAAGCTTTCTTT
CASSQGTMNTEAFF
>TRBJ1-2|-|TRBV5-1|TRBD1
TGCGCCAGCAGCTATGACAGGGGATATGGCTACACCTTC
CASSYDRGYGYTF
>TRBJ1-2|-|TRBV2|TRBD1
TGTGCCAGCAGCGCCGGGACAGGGGGCCTTCCCTCTTGG
CASSAGTGGLPSW
>TRBJ2-2|-|TRBV4-2|TRBD1
TGTGCCAGCAGCCAGTGGGGGACAGAGGGGACCGGGGAGCTGTTTTTT
CASSQWGTEGTGELFF
>TRBJ1-1|-|TRBV6-5|TRBD1
TGTGCCAGCCGGACAGGGGTCCTGAACACTGAAGCTTTCTTT
CASRTGVLNTEAFF
>TRBJ1-3|few|TRBV27|-
TGTGCCAGCAGTTTATACGAGGAGGAGAGCTCTGGAAACACCATATATTTT
CASSLYEEESSGNTIYF
>TRBJ1-2|few|TRBV13|-
TGTGCCAGCAGCTTGGTGCAGGGTTTCGGCGGCTACACCTTC
CASSLVQGFGGYTF
>TRBJ1-2|-|TRBV9|TRBD1
TGTGCCAGCAGCGAGGGACAGACCCTACTAGGCTATGGCTACACCTTC
CASSEGQTLLGYGYTF